These T cell receptor beta chains were read from a single sample in a study of T cells in tuberculosis. Sequencing was performed with immunoSEQ multiplex PCR; in TCRdb, only in-frame clones are kept and a portion is missing. Here the sample spans about 43,000 clones, approximately 95% being singletons. Sequences were obtained from PBMCs. The receptors were sampled from a donor under 30 with latent tuberculosis or without tuberculosis infection. The CDR3 runs from the conserved cysteine through the conserved F or W. Rows may omit the clone size; those that give it use once, few, many or a size class.

len,j_gene,abundance,v_gene,CDR3aa
13,TRBJ1-2,-,TRBV19,CASSIGGDYGYTF
15,TRBJ2-5,-,TRBV5-6,CASSWTGGHQETQYF
17,TRBJ2-7,-,TRBV7-6,CASSLRGTVGSSYEQYF
11,TRBJ1-2,-,TRBV7-9,CASSRQDGYTF
17,TRBJ1-5,-,TRBV2,CASSGGRGQAINQPQHF
15,TRBJ2-7,-,TRBV11-2,CASSLSVYEHYEQYF
15,TRBJ2-7,-,TRBV11-2,CASRNWGTEKYEQYF
13,TRBJ2-5,-,TRBV5-6,CASSSIGGETQYF
15,TRBJ1-6,-,TRBV27,CASSFGDSLNSPLHF
15,TRBJ2-5,-,TRBV6-5,CASGSREGAQETQYF
14,TRBJ2-5,-,TRBV7-8,CASSSRVDKETQYF
13,TRBJ2-7,once,TRBV7-9,CASSHGGSYEQYF
15,TRBJ1-1,-,TRBV10-3,CAISESRGGGTEAFF
15,TRBJ1-1,-,TRBV5-1,CASSLGGGSNTEAFF
14,TRBJ2-3,-,TRBV6-5,CASRRGQGMDTQYF
15,TRBJ2-1,few,TRBV6-4,CASSVTGTAANEQFF
16,TRBJ1-2,-,TRBV6-6,CASSGDRGRGNYGYTF
14,TRBJ2-2,-,TRBV7-6,CASSLGHNTGELFF
14,TRBJ2-7,-,TRBV27,CASSPTGIFPEQYF
13,TRBJ2-5,-,TRBV30,CAWGLAGRETQYF
9,TRBJ1-2,once,TRBV20-1,CKTPYGYTF
14,TRBJ2-5,-,TRBV11-2,CASSLGGRGRTQYF
18,TRBJ2-7,once,TRBV7-9,CASSLLLGQRKFTYEQYF
15,TRBJ1-2,-,TRBV7-9,CASSLGELFNYGYTF
13,TRBJ2-3,-,TRBV2,CASTTGRTDTQYF
14,TRBJ1-1,-,TRBV6-5,CASSYSGENTEAFF
13,TRBJ1-2,-,TRBV7-8,CASSPDRADGYTF
14,TRBJ1-2,-,TRBV7-9,CATSLGQGNYGYTF
16,TRBJ2-7,-,TRBV2,CASSEGVRTGGYEQYF
16,TRBJ2-2,once,TRBV6-6,CASSYAQGRWPGELFF
15,TRBJ1-2,-,TRBV29-1,CSVPDRDIQRYGYTF
13,TRBJ2-1,-,TRBV25-1,CASSGDTNNEQFF
14,TRBJ1-1,-,TRBV6-5,CASSYRGIDTEAFF
13,TRBJ2-7,-,TRBV19,CASKGQSSYEQYF
15,TRBJ2-3,-,TRBV9,CASSSLGRHTDTQYF
17,TRBJ2-3,-,TRBV4-1,CASSQDLLAGGQDTQYF
17,TRBJ1-2,-,TRBV28,CASSLSGAGGSPRSYTF
14,TRBJ2-5,-,TRBV5-1,CASSFLRQQETQYF
22,TRBJ2-1,-,TRBV9,CASSAVPGPGTSGGNGDNEQFF
16,TRBJ2-5,once,TRBV11-3,CASSRGGLAEQETQYF
13,TRBJ1-1,once,TRBV6-5,CASRIDRSAEAFF
16,TRBJ2-3,-,TRBV4-3,CASSQDGTGGTDTQYF
15,TRBJ1-2,-,TRBV5-1,CASSSGTGGDYGYTF
15,TRBJ1-2,-,TRBV5-1,CASSLKPGQGYGYTF